This T cell receptor (beta chain) was sequenced during a study of blood T cell repertoires in COVID-19. In the study overall: The United States, Italy and Spain supplied acute and convalescent COVID-19 samples. PBMCs, B-cell-depleted T cells, or T cells provided the cDNA or gDNA that made up the material.

Sequencing was performed with immunoSEQ multiplex PCR; in TCRdb, only in-frame clones are kept and a portion is missing. The sample gives roughly 15,000 clones, approximately 85% of which show up once; roughly a third is in the top ten. Trimming stripped 6 bases from V and 6 bases from J, with 21 bases between. The CDR3 has 15 amino acids. Germline V gives CDR1 MNHEY, CDR2 SVGAGI. The chain combines TRBV6-5 with TRBJ2-7, with TRBD1 as a possible D gene (7 bases). This receptor was identified in an older man in a cohort sampled during active COVID-19. Sequencing used peripheral blood. CDR3 DNA sequence: TGTGCCAGCAGCCCAGGGGGGAAGGGGAGGTCCGAGCAGTACTTC. This encodes CASSPGGKGRSEQYF.